The clone carrying this T cell receptor (beta chain) turned up a few times. This specimen belongs to a study of cytomegalovirus exposure and HLA in healthy donors. This CDR3 is 13 amino acids long. The V gene lost 5 bases and the J gene lost 6 bases, with 8 bases spanning the gap. Germline lookup yields CDR1 MDHEN and CDR2 SYDVKM. PCR involved 60 Vbeta and 13 Jbeta primers. Produced via immunoSEQ multiplex PCR; TCRdb's table is partial and in-frame only. The table lists tens of thousands of clones, about 66% of them singletons. The chain combines TRBV28 with TRBJ1-6, with unresolved D. Sequences were obtained from PBMCs. This TCR was sampled from a woman between 45 and 60 years old in good health and CMV-seropositive. CDR3 bases: TGTGCCAGCAGTCCCCTTTCTAATTCACCCCTCCACTTT. Its protein is CASSPLSNSPLHF.